In its sample, the clone carrying this TCR beta chain was seen a few times. The data originate from a study of blood T cell repertoires in COVID-19. With V trimmed by 7 bases and J by 8 bases, 9 bases remained unmatched. Germline assignment: CDR1 LNHDA and CDR2 SQIVND (reference sequence). The CDR3 spans 14 residues. TCRdb's copy holds only in-frame clones and misses some; the assay was immunoSEQ multiplex PCR. Of a few hundred thousand clones listed, roughly four fifths were seen once; the top ten hold 3% to 4%. Sequenced: PBMCs or T cells enriched from blood (not recorded which). The gene calls are TRBV19 and TRBJ2-1; TRBD2 matches at 9 bases. The TCR comes from an older woman who had recovered from COVID-19. CDR3 sequence reads: CASMGLAAGDEQFF. CDR3 DNA sequence: TGTGCCAGTATGGGACTAGCCGCGGGGGATGAGCAGTTCTTC. The full variable domain, in which reference TRBV19 and TRBJ2-1 provide the parts outside the CDR3, is DGGITQSPKYLFRKEGQNVTLSCEQNLNHDAMYWYRQDPGQGLRLIYYSQIVNDFQKGDIAEGYSVSREKKESFPLTVTSAQKNPTAFYLCASMGLAAGDEQFFGPGTRLTVL.